This T cell receptor (beta chain) was retrieved from a study of T-cell reconstitution after alpha-beta-depleted transplantation in children listed by TCRdb under 2016. Looking at the study overall: Using TCR repertoire profiling, the study followed T-cell immune reconstitution in a quantitative way in children after TCRalphabeta/CD19-depleted allogeneic hematopoietic cell transplantation.

In regard to this clonotype: There is no known antigen for this receptor. Per-base quality was not reported, and no clone a single base away is much larger than it.

There are 15 amino acids in the CDR3, from cysteine to phenylalanine inclusive. CDR3 DNA only is kept here, 45 bases in frame from base 1. V sheds 7 bases and J sheds 0 bases, leaving 14 bases between their ends. Receptor amplification or capture employed PCR. The sample was run on an Illumina HiSeq 2500. TCR library preparation used molecular barcoding, with unique molecular identifiers applied to normalize quantification of the TCRbeta repertoire. The public reads were run again by TCRdb, first through fastp at Q25 and then through MiXCR, and only productive beta chains were kept. Records with the same CDR3 protein are collapsed into one entry carrying the most frequent genes and DNA. This sample comprises about 270,000 distinct CDR3 sequences, about a tenth of them detected only once. The ten top clones hold over 9.5% of the sample.

The chain links TRBV12-3 or TRBV12-4 with TRBJ2-3; there is no confident call for the D gene. Sequences were derived from PBMCs from the stem cell graft donor, sampled from the stem cell graft. This clonotype was obtained from a human donor who donated a stem cell graft to a child with SCID. The DNA is as follows: TGTGCCAGCAAACCACGGATGACTAGCACAGATACGCAGTATTTT. Its amino acids are CASKPRMTSTDTQYF.